This is a list of T cell receptor beta chains from one sample in a study of regulatory T cells in long-lasting Graves disease. TCRdb reanalysed the multiplex PCR reads using MiXCR and keeps one entry per CDR3 protein. The sample yields more than 300,000 distinct CDR3 sequences, approximately 10% seen once. This same sample was also part of a study on T cells in Graves' hyperthyroidism and ophthalmopathy.

The sample was peripheral blood mononuclear cells (PBMCs), taken at new diagnosis, from a patient treated with antithyroid drugs. These receptors were obtained from a woman in her late teens or twenties with Graves disease. Both conserved end residues are part of each CDR3. D genes are given only for firm matches. The size entry is marked missing in some rows and otherwise reads once, few, many or a size class.

D,size,J,V,CDR3,DNA
TRBD1,many,TRBJ1-5,TRBV6-2/TRBV6-3,CASRWDRGFQPQHF,TGTGCCAGCAGATGGGACAGGGGTTTTCAGCCCCAGCATTTT
NA,many,TRBJ2-1,TRBV19,CASSNSRTGLSSYNEQFF,TGTGCCAGTTCTAACAGTCGTACAGGGCTGAGCTCCTACAATGAGCAGTTCTTC
NA,many,TRBJ1-6,TRBV12-3/TRBV12-4,CASSLLDSPLHF,TGTGCCAGCAGTTTATTGGATTCACCCCTCCACTTT
TRBD2,many,TRBJ2-1,TRBV19,CASSKEKIAGGRRFF,TGTGCCAGTAGTAAGGAGAAGATAGCGGGAGGGCGGCGGTTCTTC
NA,many,TRBJ2-1,TRBV9,CASSGQGVSGYNEQFF,TGTGCCAGCAGCGGACAGGGAGTTAGCGGCTACAATGAGCAGTTCTTC
NA,NA,TRBJ2-4,TRBV7-3,CVSSLRGPQLRAKNIQYF,TGTGTCAGCAGCTTACGGGGACCCCAATTGAGAGCCAAAAACATTCAGTACTTC
NA,many,TRBJ2-3,TRBV11-1,CATAPPETDTQYF,TGTGCCACCGCTCCCCCCGAGACAGATACGCAGTATTTT
NA,many,TRBJ2-1,TRBV5-1,CASSLAWRASGDEQFF,TGCGCCAGCAGCTTGGCCTGGCGGGCGAGCGGAGATGAGCAGTTCTTC
TRBD1,many,TRBJ1-1,TRBV12-3/TRBV12-4,CASSWGQENTEAFF,TGTGCCAGCAGTTGGGGACAGGAGAACACTGAAGCTTTCTTT
TRBD2,once,TRBJ2-5,TRBV12-3/TRBV12-4,CASSRTSGGLYQETQYF,TGTGCCAGCAGCCGTACTAGCGGGGGGTTGTACCAAGAGACCCAGTACTTC
NA,few,TRBJ1-1,TRBV4-3,CASSQDLLGGEAFF,TGCGCCAGCAGCCAAGACTTGCTGGGGGGGGAGGCTTTCTTT
NA,many,TRBJ1-2,TRBV28,CASSFAGPLDYGYTF,TGTGCCAGCAGTTTTGCAGGCCCATTGGACTATGGCTACACCTTC
TRBD1,many,TRBJ1-1,TRBV11-3,CASSLPLDRGMNTEAFF,TGTGCCAGCAGCTTACCCTTGGACAGGGGTATGAACACTGAAGCTTTCTTT
NA,many,TRBJ2-5,TRBV12-3/TRBV12-4,CASSLDWETQYF,TGTGCCAGCAGTTTAGATTGGGAGACCCAGTACTTC
NA,many,TRBJ1-2,TRBV2,CASTVWEGYGYTF,TGTGCCAGCACCGTTTGGGAGGGTTATGGCTACACCTTC
NA,NA,TRBJ2-5,TRBV12-5,CASGPPGGPQETQYF,TGTGCTAGTGGCCCCCCGGGGGGCCCCCAAGAGACCCAGTACTTC
NA,NA,TRBJ1-4,TRBV27,CASSYNSFDEKLFF,TGTGCCAGCAGTTATAATTCGTTTGATGAAAAACTGTTTTTT
NA,many,TRBJ1-3,TRBV12-3/TRBV12-4,CASSLGARGARTIYF,TGTGCCAGCAGTTTAGGGGCTCGGGGTGCTAGGACCATATATTTT
NA,few,TRBJ1-1,TRBV7-2,CASSHLDETEAFF,TGTGCCAGCAGCCATCTAGACGAGACTGAAGCTTTCTTT
NA,many,TRBJ1-2,TRBV6-5,CASSLRLRDLYNYGYTF,TGTGCCAGCAGTTTACGACTCCGGGACCTATATAACTATGGCTACACCTTC
NA,NA,TRBJ1-2,TRBV29-1,CSVPSPSDYGYTF,TGCAGCGTCCCGTCCCCGTCAGACTATGGCTACACCTTC
NA,many,TRBJ2-2,TRBV27,CASSLGPAGNTGELFF,TGTGCCAGCAGCCTGGGTCCCGCAGGGAACACCGGGGAGCTGTTTTTT
TRBD2,many,TRBJ2-5,TRBV15,CATSFPSGLAAETQYF,TGTGCCACCAGCTTCCCCTCAGGACTAGCGGCAGAGACCCAGTACTTC
TRBD2,NA,TRBJ2-2,TRBV6-1,CASGRERITGELFF,TGTGCCTCTGGGCGGGAGCGGATCACCGGGGAGCTGTTTTTT
NA,NA,TRBJ1-1,TRBV19,CASTLTGTEAFF,TGTGCCAGTACCTTAACGGGCACTGAAGCTTTCTTT
TRBD2,few,TRBJ2-3,TRBV9,CASSVGSGGDTQYF,TGTGCCAGCAGCGTAGGTAGCGGGGGGGATACGCAGTATTTT
NA,NA,TRBJ2-1,TRBV20-1,CSAGRWFENEQFF,TGCAGTGCTGGTAGGTGGTTTGAGAATGAGCAGTTCTTC
TRBD1,NA,TRBJ2-1,TRBV12-3/TRBV12-4,CASSIYRGSNEQFF,TGTGCCAGCAGTATATACAGGGGTTCCAATGAGCAGTTCTTC
TRBD1,NA,TRBJ1-1,TRBV29-1,CSVEDPSTGGETFF,TGCAGCGTTGAAGATCCGTCCACAGGGGGAGAAACTTTCTTT
NA,many,TRBJ1-1,TRBV6-5,CASSYFPRGDLAFF,TGTGCCAGCAGTTACTTTCCTCGGGGGGATCTGGCTTTCTTT
TRBD2,few,TRBJ2-7,TRBV4-1,CASSQDTAGNYEQYF,TGCGCCAGCAGCCAAGATACAGCGGGGAACTACGAGCAGTACTTC
NA,many,TRBJ1-2,TRBV12-3/TRBV12-4,CASSLVGRSGYTF,TGTGCCAGCAGTTTAGTGGGTCGAAGTGGCTACACCTTC
NA,many,TRBJ2-3,TRBV20-1,CSARLADTQYF,TGCAGTGCTCGATTGGCAGATACGCAGTATTTT
TRBD2,few,TRBJ2-7,TRBV28,CASSPPLAGGPEEQYF,TGTGCCAGCAGTCCGCCCTTAGCGGGAGGGCCGGAGGAGCAGTACTTC
NA,many,TRBJ1-1,TRBV3-1,CASSQDLGQNTEAFF,TGTGCCAGCAGCCAAGATCTTGGACAAAACACTGAAGCTTTCTTT
TRBD1,many,TRBJ1-1,TRBV5-6,CASSLYRGQRVNTEAFF,TGTGCCAGCAGCTTATACAGGGGGCAGAGAGTCAACACTGAAGCTTTCTTT
NA,few,TRBJ1-2,TRBV7-2,CASSKGEQINYGYTF,TGTGCCAGCAGTAAAGGGGAACAGATAAACTATGGCTACACCTTC
NA,many,TRBJ1-1,TRBV7-2,CASSLASTVNTEAFF,TGTGCCAGCAGCTTAGCCTCGACGGTGAACACTGAAGCTTTCTTT
TRBD2,many,TRBJ2-1,TRBV15,CATSRGTSGRGGSF,TGTGCCACCAGCAGAGGGACTAGCGGGAGGGGGGGATCCTTC
TRBD1,many,TRBJ1-5,TRBV2,CASSGDRRGNQPQHF,TGTGCCAGCAGTGGGGACAGGCGTGGCAATCAGCCCCAGCATTTT
TRBD2,NA,TRBJ2-1,TRBV7-2,CASSVAGGANEQFF,TGTGCCAGCAGCGTAGCGGGAGGGGCTAATGAGCAGTTCTTC
NA,many,TRBJ1-2,TRBV20-1,CSAPDGWGQGYTF,TGCAGTGCTCCCGACGGGTGGGGTCAAGGCTACACCTTC